This paragraph reports one T cell receptor (beta chain). The junction departs from the called germline gene at one end, perhaps through a read error. The data originate from a study of blood T cell repertoires in COVID-19. Study-level information: COVID-19 samples, acute and convalescent, were from the United States, Italy and Spain. The cDNA or gDNA used as material had been derived from T cells, B-cell-depleted T cells, or PBMCs.

Clinical history as reported by participants underpinned cohort assignment. The CDR3 contains 16 residues. Germline V gene lookup returns CDR1 SNHLY and CDR2 FYNNEI. As handled by the study authors: How many nucleated cells were present was estimated from reference gene primer amplification. This table comes from immunoSEQ multiplex PCR, and its TCRdb copy is limited to in-frame clones, with some not included. From that table come the V and J calls and clone size; the DNA was used to work out D and trimming. Altogether 280,000 or so clones are present, roughly 86% being singletons, with the ten largest covering roughly 2.9%.

The sequence derives from a woman in her forties or fifties who had been exposed to COVID-19. What was sequenced was PBMCs or T cells enriched from blood (not recorded which). The chain employs TRBV2 and TRBJ2-7, with a possible D match to TRBD2 (5 bases). The CDR3 protein is CASSERQAETSSEQYF. CDR3 sequence (DNA): TGTGCCAGCAGTGAAAGACAAGCGGAAACGTCCTCCGAGCAGTACTTC.